This T cell receptor (beta chain) stems from a study of shared clonotypes between healthy human individuals. As for this clone: Its antigen is still unknown.

Germline CDR1 is MGHRA and CDR2 is YSYEKL. Trimming cost V 6 bases and J 1 base; bases outside gene matches: 4. The CDR3 is 16 residues long. Study-wide results and caveats: In the sorted subsets, rarefaction showed sequencing was incomplete despite large depth. The study found about 5% of naive CD4 clonotypes shared across a handful of donors. The four-donor shared clonotypes exceeded non-shared clonotypes in generation probability, with non-shared ones scoring lower.

The assay ran at deep level. Sequencing was performed with immunoSEQ multiplex PCR; in TCRdb, only in-frame clones are kept and a portion is missing. The top ten clones hold around 0.14% of a sample with approximately 2.5 million clones, over 85% of them seen once. This TCR was sampled from a man younger than 35 in good health. Sequences were obtained from naive CD4+ T cells sorted from blood. Subset given: CD45RA+ positively selected. The chain recombines TRBV4-1 with TRBJ2-5, with TRBD2 identical over 14 bases. The CDR3 DNA reads TGCGCCAGCAGTCTTGGACTAGCGGGGGGCCAAGAGACCCAGTACTTC. It yields the protein CASSLGLAGGQETQYF.